These T cell receptor beta chains were read from a single sample in a study of spatial heterogeneity in lung cancer. MiXCR, run by TCRdb on the 5' RACE reads, gives a single entry per CDR3 protein. The sample records about 120,000 distinct CDR3 sequences, 12% being singletons. The sequencing here drew on PBMCs, taken at follow-up. Receptors were obtained from a male donor with early-stage non-small cell lung cancer. CDR3s include the opening cysteine and the closing phenylalanine or tryptophan. The D gene is left open where the match is weak. Clone size is given for some rows only: seen once, a few or many times, or a class if the clone is expanded.

>.|.|TRBJ2-7|14|TRBV25-1
TGTGCCAGCAGTGACCCCTGGAACTCCTACGAGCAGTACTTC
CASSDPWNSYEQYF
>many|TRBD2|TRBJ2-1|15|TRBV3-1
TGTGCCAGCAGCCAAGAAAGACTAGCGGTTAATGAGCAGTTCTTC
CASSQERLAVNEQFF
>.|TRBD1|TRBJ1-6|18|TRBV7-3
TGTGCCAGCAGCTCCCGCAGGGCAGGGGGCTCCTATAATTCACCCCTCCACTTT
CASSSRRAGGSYNSPLHF
>many|.|TRBJ1-4|13|TRBV6-1
TGTGCCAGCAGTGAAGACCCTCCGGTTAAACTGTTTTTT
CASSEDPPVKLFF
>few|TRBD2|TRBJ2-7|15|TRBV4-2
TGTGCCAGCAGCCCCCGGGAAGCGGGGGCCTACGAGCAGTACTTC
CASSPREAGAYEQYF
>many|TRBD2|TRBJ2-2|16|TRBV6-2/TRBV6-3
TGTGCCAGCAGTTACTTCCCGGGGGGGCAAACCGGGGAGCTGTTTTTT
CASSYFPGGQTGELFF
>.|.|TRBJ2-3|15|TRBV12-3/TRBV12-4
TGTGCCAGCAGTTCTCTGGCGGGGTATACAGATACGCAGTATTTT
CASSSLAGYTDTQYF
>.|.|TRBJ2-3|12|TRBV28
TGTGCCAGCAGTTCCCCCGCCGTTACGCAGTATTTT
CASSSPAVTQYF
>many|TRBD1|TRBJ1-3|16|TRBV6-1
TGTGCCAGCAGTGCCTCCCCGACAGGGAGCGGAAACACCATATATTTT
CASSASPTGSGNTIYF
>.|.|TRBJ2-3|16|TRBV21-1
TGTGCCAGCAGCATCCCTAAGGACAAATTCACAGATACGCAGTGTTTT
CASSIPKDKFTDTQCF
>few|.|TRBJ1-1|10|TRBV30
TGTGCCTGGAGTAGGGGTGAAGCTTTCTTT
CAWSRGEAFF
>many|TRBD1|TRBJ1-6|12|TRBV10-1
TGCGCCAGGGAAAACAGGGGATCACCCCTCCACTTT
CARENRGSPLHF
>few|.|TRBJ2-7|15|TRBV18
TGTGCCAGCTCACCACAGTCAGCTACCTCGTACGAGCAGTACTTC
CASSPQSATSYEQYF
>many|.|TRBJ1-4|17|TRBV2
TGTGCCAGCAGTGAAGCGCTTCTTCGGGACCGGAAACTTAAACTGTTTTTT
CASSEALLRDRKLKLFF
>.|TRBD1|TRBJ2-1|17|TRBV20-1
TGCAGTGCTAGAGGTCTTCCAGGGGGCCTGGCCTACAATGAGCAGTTCTTC
CSARGLPGGLAYNEQFF
>many|.|TRBJ2-1|14|TRBV5-1
TGCGCCAGCAGCTTGGTTTGGGGAGCGGATGAGCAGTTCTTC
CASSLVWGADEQFF
>few|TRBD2|TRBJ2-3|19|TRBV24-1
TGTGCCACCAGTGATCCGAATTGGTTGGCGGGGGACTTCACAGATACGCAGTATTTT
CATSDPNWLAGDFTDTQYF
>.|.|TRBJ2-7|15|TRBV5-1
TGCGCCAGCAGCTTGTCGGGGCGGGACTCCTACGAGCAGTACTTC
CASSLSGRDSYEQYF
>few|.|TRBJ2-7|15|TRBV3-1
TGTGCCAGCAGCCAATCTGGGGCTCGATCCTACGAGCAGTACTTC
CASSQSGARSYEQYF
>.|.|TRBJ1-5|14|TRBV20-1
TGCAGTGCTAGTACCGCCCGGGGATATCAGCCCCAGCATTTT
CSASTARGYQPQHF
>few|.|TRBJ1-1|13|TRBV20-1
TGCAGTGCTAGACAGGGCCTGTTCACTGAAGCTTTCTTT
CSARQGLFTEAFF
>many|.|TRBJ2-7|14|TRBV20-1
TGCAGTGCTGCTCGGGACGGCTCCCCAGACGAGCAGTACTTC
CSAARDGSPDEQYF
>few|.|TRBJ2-3|16|TRBV20-1
TGCAGTGCTAGGGACCGCCGACGGCAGGGAGGCGATACGCAGTATTTT
CSARDRRRQGGDTQYF
>.|TRBD2|TRBJ2-3|15|TRBV20-1
TGCAGTGCTGACCCGGGACTAGCCCAAGCCCATACGCAGTATTTT
CSADPGLAQAHTQYF
>.|TRBD1|TRBJ2-2|16|TRBV19
TGTGCCAGTATCCCTCCGGGACAGGTGAACACCGGGGAGCTGTTTTTT
CASIPPGQVNTGELFF
>.|TRBD1|TRBJ2-2|16|TRBV10-3
TGTGCCATCAGTGAATCTCCGGGACAGGGTACCGGGGAGCTGTTTTTT
CAISESPGQGTGELFF
>.|.|TRBJ2-2|15|TRBV2
TGTGCCAGCATCCGGGACTCCGCCAACACCGGGGAGCTGTTTTTT
CASIRDSANTGELFF
>.|TRBD2|TRBJ2-3|19|TRBV23-1
TGCGCCAGCAGTCAAAATCTTAGGACTAGCGGGGGGCTCCCAGATACGCAGTATTTT
CASSQNLRTSGGLPDTQYF
>.|TRBD1|TRBJ1-2|14|TRBV2
TGTGCCAGCAGTTTTACGGGACAGACTTATGGCTACACCTTC
CASSFTGQTYGYTF
>.|.|TRBJ2-7|17|TRBV5-4
TGTGCCAGCAGCTTGCCCCAAACCTCAAGTCAGATCTACGAGCAGTACTTC
CASSLPQTSSQIYEQYF
>few|.|TRBJ2-1|15|TRBV20-1
TGCAGTGTTGGGGGGGCCGAAAGCTCCTACAATGAGCAGTTCTTC
CSVGGAESSYNEQFF
>few|.|TRBJ2-7|14|TRBV27
TGTGCCAGCACCCCGGTGGGGTTGACGCACGAGCAGTACTTC
CASTPVGLTHEQYF
>few|.|TRBJ2-5|14|TRBV10-3
TGTGCCATCAGTGAGCCCGGGCAAAGAGAGACCCAGTACTTC
CAISEPGQRETQYF
>few|.|TRBJ1-4|14|TRBV5-8
TGTGCCAGCAGCTTGGGGGACCCCAATGAAAAACTGTTTTTT
CASSLGDPNEKLFF
>few|.|TRBJ2-5|13|TRBV6-9
TGTGCCAGCAGTTATAGGGAAGGAGAGACCCAGTACTTC
CASSYREGETQYF
>.|.|TRBJ1-1|13|TRBV18
TGTGCCAGCTCAGGGATCCTCGGTACTGAAGCTTTCTTT
CASSGILGTEAFF
>few|TRBD1|TRBJ1-5|16|TRBV19
TGTGCCAGTAGTATTAGGGACAGGGGCCTCAATCAGCCCCAGCATTTT
CASSIRDRGLNQPQHF
>.|.|TRBJ1-1|13|TRBV5-6
TGTGCCAGCAGCAGGCCGGATGGCACTGAAGCTTTCTTT
CASSRPDGTEAFF
>.|TRBD1|TRBJ1-4|14|TRBV12-3/TRBV12-4
TGTGCCAGCAGTCAGGGGGCGCGGATTGAAAAACTGTTTTTT
CASSQGARIEKLFF
>.|TRBD2|TRBJ2-1|16|TRBV10-3
TGTGCCATCACTGAATCACTAGCGGGGGGGCGCGATGAGCAGTTCTTC
CAITESLAGGRDEQFF
>many|.|TRBJ2-6|19|TRBV5-1
TGCGCCAGCAGCTATCCTCCCCGAGTTAGTCGATGGGGGGCCAACGTCCTGACTTTC
CASSYPPRVSRWGANVLTF
>.|.|TRBJ1-5|15|TRBV12-3/TRBV12-4
TGTGCCAGCAGTTCGCAGGGCAAAAGAGGTCAGCCCCAGCATTTT
CASSSQGKRGQPQHF
>many|.|TRBJ1-5|14|TRBV2
TGTGCCAGCAGTGAAGCGGGGTACCATCAGCCCCAGCATTTT
CASSEAGYHQPQHF
>.|.|TRBJ1-3|11|TRBV12-3/TRBV12-4
TGTGCCAGCAGTTGGTCAGACACCATATATTTT
CASSWSDTIYF
>many|.|TRBJ2-3|15|TRBV10-3
TGTGCCATCAATCGGGACCCTTCTTCCCCAGATACGCAGTATTTT
CAINRDPSSPDTQYF
>many|TRBD1|TRBJ1-2|16|TRBV7-9
TGTGCCAGCAGCTCCCGGGACAGGGGGTACGACTATGGCTACACCTTC
CASSSRDRGYDYGYTF
>few|.|TRBJ1-2|11|TRBV12-3/TRBV12-4
TGTGCCAGCACTCCTGGCTATGGCTACACCTTC
CASTPGYGYTF
>.|.|TRBJ2-3|15|TRBV29-1
TGCAGCGTCCACCGGGACCGAAGGGTTCCAGATACGCAGTATTTT
CSVHRDRRVPDTQYF
>many|TRBD2|TRBJ2-3|15|TRBV5-1
TGCGCCAGCAGCTTGGCTGCGGGGGACACAGATACGCAGTATTTT
CASSLAAGDTDTQYF
>few|.|TRBJ2-7|12|TRBV20-1
TGCAGTGCTCCCGGGCCCTCCTACGAGCAGTACTTC
CSAPGPSYEQYF
>few|TRBD1|TRBJ1-6|14|TRBV7-9
TGTGCCAGCAGCCAGGACAGGGATAATTCACCCCTCCACTTT
CASSQDRDNSPLHF